This T cell receptor beta chain is drawn from a study of shared clonotypes between healthy human individuals. On this clone: Its ends do not fully match the called genes, so a read error is possible.

CDR1 DFQATT and CDR2 SNEGSKA come from the germline V gene (reference sequence). This CDR3 region has 11 residues. TCRdb keeps only in-frame clones here, not all; method: immunoSEQ multiplex PCR. The table records about 660,000 clones, approximately 74% of them present only once. This chain joins TRBV20-1 and TRBJ2-1; a possible D gene is TRBD2 (5 bases). The material sequenced was memory CD4+ T cells sorted from blood. Subset indicated: CD45RA-negative fraction. This receptor was taken from a woman aged 25 to 39 in good health. The CDR3 DNA reads as TGCAGTGCTAGAGATCAGAGGGCGCTGCTCTTC. Its protein product is CSARDQRALLF.